This is a list of T cell receptor beta chains from one sample in a study of blood T cell repertoires in COVID-19. Assay: immunoSEQ multiplex PCR; the TCRdb copy retains only in-frame clones and omits some. This repertoire shows 200,000 to 300,000 clones, approximately 86% found once; its top ten account for about 2.7%. The sample was PBMCs or T cells enriched from blood (not recorded which). The receptors shown here come from a woman aged 18-29 years who had recovered from COVID-19. Both conserved end residues are part of each CDR3. The order of the fields is CDR3 protein, CDR3 DNA, D gene, clone size, V gene, J gene. The D gene is left open where the match is weak. Size values are once, few and many counts, or a class for expanded clones, and some rows have none.

CASGLAGDSPRTDTQYF	TGTGCCAGTGGACTAGCGGGGGATTCGCCGAGGACAGATACGCAGTATTTT	TRBD2	.	TRBV9	TRBJ2-3
CASRSQGIGTGELFF	TGTGCCAGCCGATCACAGGGTATTGGGACCGGGGAGCTGTTTTTT	.	.	TRBV11-2	TRBJ2-2
CASSIVLNYGYTF	TGTGCCAGTAGTATAGTCCTTAACTATGGCTACACCTTC	.	.	TRBV19	TRBJ1-2
CASSVGGGVETQYF	TGTGCCAGCAGCGTAGGGGGGGGCGTGGAGACCCAGTACTTC	.	.	TRBV9	TRBJ2-5
CVRSPVPLAGGGRNEQYF	TGTGTCAGAAGCCCTGTCCCGCTGGCCGGCGGGGGTCGGAACGAGCAGTACTTC	.	once	TRBV7-5	TRBJ2-7
CASSPQISGGGDEQFF	TGTGCCAGCAGCCCCCAAATTAGCGGGGGGGGTGATGAGCAGTTCTTC	TRBD2	.	TRBV5-4	TRBJ2-1
CASSTAMNTEAFF	TGTGCCAGCAGTACAGCCATGAACACTGAAGCTTTCTTT	.	.	TRBV2	TRBJ1-1
CSVEVGQYNYGYTF	TGCAGCGTTGAAGTGGGCCAGTATAATTATGGCTACACCTTC	.	.	TRBV29-1	TRBJ1-2
CASSLEGNNYGYTF	TGTGCCAGCAGCTTAGAGGGGAATAACTATGGCTACACCTTC	.	.	TRBV7-9	TRBJ1-2
CASSPDSEAFF	TGTGCCAGCAGCCCAGACAGTGAAGCTTTCTTT	.	.	TRBV7-9	TRBJ1-1
CAISPGRQGNEKLFF	TGTGCCATCAGTCCTGGGCGGCAGGGAAATGAAAAACTGTTTTTT	.	.	TRBV10-3	TRBJ1-4
CAWDRGPHEQYF	TGTGCCTGGGACAGGGGCCCCCACGAGCAGTACTTC	TRBD1	.	TRBV30	TRBJ2-7
CASSKRTINNEQFF	TGTGCCAGTAGTAAGAGGACTATTAACAATGAGCAGTTCTTC	.	.	TRBV19	TRBJ2-1
CASSSRAANSPLHF	TGTGCCAGCAGTTCGAGGGCAGCTAATTCACCCCTCCACTTT	.	once	TRBV7-6	TRBJ1-6
CASSVARGGRDEQFF	TGTGCCAGCAGCGTAGCCCGGGGGGGCCGGGATGAGCAGTTCTTC	TRBD2	.	TRBV9	TRBJ2-1
CASSPRGSNYNEQFF	TGTGCCAGCAGTCCCCGAGGTAGCAACTACAATGAGCAGTTCTTC	.	.	TRBV28	TRBJ2-1
CASSTGGSNGYTF	TGTGCCAGCAGTACAGGGGGTTCTAATGGCTACACCTTC	TRBD1	.	TRBV12-3/TRBV12-4	TRBJ1-2
CASRPGPGSPGANVLTF	TGTGCCAGCAGACCTGGGCCGGGATCCCCCGGGGCCAACGTCCTGACTTTC	.	.	TRBV27	TRBJ2-6
CATSGPPGDLNQPQHF	TGTGCCACCAGCGGCCCCCCAGGGGACCTAAATCAGCCCCAGCATTTT	.	.	TRBV15	TRBJ1-5
CASSPGVAYGEKLFF	TGTGCCAGCAGCCCAGGGGTTGCGTATGGCGAAAAACTGTTTTTT	.	.	TRBV5-6	TRBJ1-4
CASSPRWARHNEQFF	TGTGCCAGCAGTCCGCGTTGGGCGAGACACAATGAGCAGTTCTTC	.	.	TRBV27	TRBJ2-1
CASSLLWTASNEKLFF	TGTGCCAGCAGCTTACTCTGGACAGCCTCTAATGAAAAACTGTTTTTT	.	.	TRBV11-2	TRBJ1-4
CASSPDTEAFF	TGTGCCAGCAGTCCGGACACTGAAGCTTTCTTT	.	once	TRBV2	TRBJ1-1
CASSLQGGPNYGYTF	TGTGCCAGCAGCCTGCAGGGGGGCCCTAACTATGGCTACACCTTC	TRBD1	.	TRBV11-2	TRBJ1-2
CASSEARTENYGYTF	TGTGCCAGCAGTGAAGCGAGGACAGAGAACTATGGCTACACCTTC	.	.	TRBV2	TRBJ1-2
CASSYSAGQSPLHF	TGTGCCAGCAGTTACTCGGCAGGACAATCACCCCTCCACTTT	.	.	TRBV6-6	TRBJ1-6
CASRDRGKSSPLHF	TGTGCCAGTAGGGACAGGGGTAAATCTTCACCCCTCCACTTT	TRBD1	.	TRBV19	TRBJ1-6
CASSQPGQMNTEAFF	TGTGCCAGCAGCCAGCCGGGACAGATGAACACTGAAGCTTTCTTT	TRBD1	.	TRBV3-1/TRBV3-2	TRBJ1-1